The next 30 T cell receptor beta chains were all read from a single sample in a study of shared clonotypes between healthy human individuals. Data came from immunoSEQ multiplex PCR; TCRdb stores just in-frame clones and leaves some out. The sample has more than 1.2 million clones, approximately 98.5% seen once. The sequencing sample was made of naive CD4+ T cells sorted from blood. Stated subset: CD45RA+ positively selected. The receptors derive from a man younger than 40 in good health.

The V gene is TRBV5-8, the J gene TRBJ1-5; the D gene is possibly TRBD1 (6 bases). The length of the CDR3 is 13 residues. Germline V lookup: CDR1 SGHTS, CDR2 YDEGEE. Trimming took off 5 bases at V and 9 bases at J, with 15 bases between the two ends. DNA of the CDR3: TGTGCCAGCAGGTCTCCAGGGGAAAGGCCCCAGCATTTT. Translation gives CASRSPGERPQHF.

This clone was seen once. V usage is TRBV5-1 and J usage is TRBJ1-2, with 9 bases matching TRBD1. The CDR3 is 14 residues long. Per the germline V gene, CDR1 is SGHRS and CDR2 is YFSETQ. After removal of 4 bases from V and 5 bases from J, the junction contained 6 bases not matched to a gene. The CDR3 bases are TGCGCCAGCAGCCCCACACAGGGGGCTTATGGCTACACCTTC. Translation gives CASSPTQGAYGYTF.

The CDR3 loop is CASSLTGLPRSYEQYF. CDR3 nucleotide sequence: TGTGCCAGCAGCTTAACAGGACTCCCCCGCTCCTACGAGCAGTACTTC. The gene calls are TRBV7-2 and TRBJ2-7; either TRBD1 or TRBD2 may supply D (5 bases each). The CDR3 contains 16 residues. Germline assignment: CDR1 SGHTA and CDR2 FQGNSA. The ends were cut back, 2 bases at V and 0 bases at J, with 14 bases in the middle.

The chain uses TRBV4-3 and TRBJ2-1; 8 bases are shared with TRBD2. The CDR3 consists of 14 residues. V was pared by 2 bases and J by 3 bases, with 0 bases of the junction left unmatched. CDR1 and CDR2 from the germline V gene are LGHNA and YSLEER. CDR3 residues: CASSQSGSYNEQFF. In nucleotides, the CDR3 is TGCGCCAGCAGCCAAAGCGGGAGCTACAATGAGCAGTTCTTC.

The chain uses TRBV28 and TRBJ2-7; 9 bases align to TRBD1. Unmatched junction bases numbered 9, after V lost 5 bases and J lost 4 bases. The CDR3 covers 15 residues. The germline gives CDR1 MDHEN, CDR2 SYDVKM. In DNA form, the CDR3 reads TGTGCCAGCAGTAAGGACAGGGGCGTCAATTACGAGCAGTACTTC. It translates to CASSKDRGVNYEQYF.

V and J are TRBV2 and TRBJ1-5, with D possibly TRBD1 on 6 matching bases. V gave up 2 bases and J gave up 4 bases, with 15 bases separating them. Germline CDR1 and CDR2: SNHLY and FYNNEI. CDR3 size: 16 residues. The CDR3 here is CASSESTRGWNQPQHF. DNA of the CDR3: TGTGCCAGCAGTGAATCAACGAGGGGGTGGAATCAGCCCCAGCATTTT.

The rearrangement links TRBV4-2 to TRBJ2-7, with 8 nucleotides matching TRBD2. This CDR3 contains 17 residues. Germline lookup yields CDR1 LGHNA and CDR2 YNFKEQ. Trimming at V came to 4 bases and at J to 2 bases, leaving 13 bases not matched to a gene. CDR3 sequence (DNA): TGTGCCAGCAGCCCCAACAGGGAGGCTAGCGGGCCCTACGAGCAGTACTTC. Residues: CASSPNREASGPYEQYF.

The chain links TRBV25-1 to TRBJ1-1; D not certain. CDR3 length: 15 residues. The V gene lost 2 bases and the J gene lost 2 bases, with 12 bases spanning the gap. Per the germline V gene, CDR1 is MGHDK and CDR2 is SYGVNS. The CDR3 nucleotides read TGTGCCAGCAGTGAAAGTCCCGGAAAAAACACTGAAGCTTTCTTT. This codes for CASSESPGKNTEAFF.

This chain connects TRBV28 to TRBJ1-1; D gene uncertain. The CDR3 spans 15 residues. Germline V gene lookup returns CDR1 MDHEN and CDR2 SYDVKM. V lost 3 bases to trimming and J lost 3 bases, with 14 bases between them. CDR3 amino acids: CASSFLETYDTEAFF. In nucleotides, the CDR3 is TGTGCCAGCAGTTTCCTGGAGACATACGACACTGAAGCTTTCTTT.

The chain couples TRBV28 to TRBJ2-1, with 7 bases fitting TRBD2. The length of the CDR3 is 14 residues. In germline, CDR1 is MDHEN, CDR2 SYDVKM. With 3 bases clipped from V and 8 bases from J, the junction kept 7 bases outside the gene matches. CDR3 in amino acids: CASSFLAGTYEQFF. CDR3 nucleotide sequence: TGTGCCAGCAGTTTTTTAGCGGGTACATATGAGCAGTTCTTC.

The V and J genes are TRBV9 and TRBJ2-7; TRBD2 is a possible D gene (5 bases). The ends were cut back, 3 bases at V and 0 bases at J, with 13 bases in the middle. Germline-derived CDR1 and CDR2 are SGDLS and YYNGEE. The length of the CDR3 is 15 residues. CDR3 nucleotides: TGTGCCAGCAGCGGCCCAGAGGGCAGCTCCTACGAGCAGTACTTC. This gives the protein CASSGPEGSSYEQYF.

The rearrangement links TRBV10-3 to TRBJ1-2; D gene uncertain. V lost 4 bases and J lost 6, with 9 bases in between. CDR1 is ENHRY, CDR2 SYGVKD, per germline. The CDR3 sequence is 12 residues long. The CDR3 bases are TGTGCCATCAGTGTCTTAGGAGATGGCTACACCTTC. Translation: CAISVLGDGYTF.

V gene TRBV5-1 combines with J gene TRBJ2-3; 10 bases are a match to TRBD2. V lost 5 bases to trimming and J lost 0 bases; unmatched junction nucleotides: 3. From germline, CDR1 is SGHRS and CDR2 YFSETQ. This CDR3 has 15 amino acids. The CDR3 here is CASSKREGSTDTQYF. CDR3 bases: TGCGCCAGCAGTAAGCGGGAGGGAAGCACAGATACGCAGTATTTT.

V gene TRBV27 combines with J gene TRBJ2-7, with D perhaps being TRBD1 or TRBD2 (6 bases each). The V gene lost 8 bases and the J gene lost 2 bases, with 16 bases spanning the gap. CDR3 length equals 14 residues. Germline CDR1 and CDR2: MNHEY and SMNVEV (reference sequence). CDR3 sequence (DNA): TGTGCCAGCGGACAGTGGGGGGATCCCTACGAGCAGTACTTC. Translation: CASGQWGDPYEQYF.

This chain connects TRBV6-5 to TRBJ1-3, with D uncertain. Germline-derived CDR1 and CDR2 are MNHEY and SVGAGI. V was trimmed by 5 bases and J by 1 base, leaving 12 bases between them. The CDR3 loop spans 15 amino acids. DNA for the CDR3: TGTGCCAGCAGTAACGGGCCGCCTTCTGGAAACACCATATATTTT. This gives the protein CASSNGPPSGNTIYF.

The CDR3 DNA reads TGTGCCAGCAGTTTACCCAGGGGGCGTGTGGAGACCCAGTACTTC. Protein product: CASSLPRGRVETQYF. This chain uses TRBV28 with TRBJ2-5, with 8 nucleotides matching TRBD1. The V segment lost 2 bases and the J segment 5 bases; nucleotides outside the gene matches: 7. Germline V CDR1 and CDR2: MDHEN, SYDVKM. The CDR3 is made up of 15 amino acids.

The DNA of the CDR3 is TGCGCCAGCAGCGCGCGACCCACAGGGGGGCTAGGGTACAATGAGCAGTTCTTC. It translates to CASSARPTGGLGYNEQFF. The J gene is TRBJ2-1, the V gene TRBV4-1; 8 nucleotides agree with TRBD1. This CDR3 has 18 amino acids. The V and J ends lost 5 bases and 4 bases, in that order; junction bases with no gene match: 16. In germline, CDR1 is MGHRA, CDR2 YSYEKL.

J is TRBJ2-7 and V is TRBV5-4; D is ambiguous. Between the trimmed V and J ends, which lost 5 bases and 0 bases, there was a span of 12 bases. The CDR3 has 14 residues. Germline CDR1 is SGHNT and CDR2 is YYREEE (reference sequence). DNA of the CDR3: TGTGCCAGCAGTATCGAGTCTTCCTCCTACGAGCAGTACTTC. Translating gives CASSIESSSYEQYF.

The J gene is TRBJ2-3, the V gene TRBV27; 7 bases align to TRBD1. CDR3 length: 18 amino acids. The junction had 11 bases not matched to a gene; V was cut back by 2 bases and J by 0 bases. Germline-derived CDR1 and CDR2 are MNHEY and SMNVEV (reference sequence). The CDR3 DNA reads TGTGCCAGCAGTTTAAAGGGGGCTCGGGGTCGAAGCACAGATACGCAGTATTTT. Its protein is CASSLKGARGRSTDTQYF.

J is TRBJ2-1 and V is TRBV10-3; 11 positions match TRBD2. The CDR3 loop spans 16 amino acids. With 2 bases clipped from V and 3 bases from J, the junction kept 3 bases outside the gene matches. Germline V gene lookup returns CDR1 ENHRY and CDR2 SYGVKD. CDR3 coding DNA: TGTGCCATCAGTGAGGGACTAGCGGGCCTCTACAATGAGCAGTTCTTC. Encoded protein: CAISEGLAGLYNEQFF.

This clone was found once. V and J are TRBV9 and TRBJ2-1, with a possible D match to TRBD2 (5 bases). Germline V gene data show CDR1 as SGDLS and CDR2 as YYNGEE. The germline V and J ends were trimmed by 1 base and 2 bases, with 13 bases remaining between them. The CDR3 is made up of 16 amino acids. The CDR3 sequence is CASSVKMEATYNEQFF. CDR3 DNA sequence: TGTGCCAGCAGCGTAAAAATGGAGGCAACCTACAATGAGCAGTTCTTC.

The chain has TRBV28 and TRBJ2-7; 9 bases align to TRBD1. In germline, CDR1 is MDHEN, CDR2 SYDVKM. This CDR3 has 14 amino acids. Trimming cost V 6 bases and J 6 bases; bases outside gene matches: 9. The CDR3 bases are TGTGCCAGCAGGCATTGGGGACAGGGCGGCGAGCAGTACTTC. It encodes CASRHWGQGGEQYF.

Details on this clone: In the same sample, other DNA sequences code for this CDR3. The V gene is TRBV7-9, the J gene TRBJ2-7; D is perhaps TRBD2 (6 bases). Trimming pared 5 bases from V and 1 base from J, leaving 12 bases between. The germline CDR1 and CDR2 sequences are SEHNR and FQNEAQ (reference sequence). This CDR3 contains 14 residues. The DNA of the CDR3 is TGTGCCAGCAGCCCTGTGGGGGGTTCCTACGAGCAGTACTTC. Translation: CASSPVGGSYEQYF.

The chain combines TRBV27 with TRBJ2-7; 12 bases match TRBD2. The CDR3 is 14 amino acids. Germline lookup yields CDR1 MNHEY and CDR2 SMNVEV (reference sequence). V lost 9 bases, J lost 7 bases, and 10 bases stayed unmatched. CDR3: CASSTSGRLREQYF. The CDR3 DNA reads TGTGCCAGTTCCACTAGCGGGAGGTTGAGGGAGCAGTACTTC.

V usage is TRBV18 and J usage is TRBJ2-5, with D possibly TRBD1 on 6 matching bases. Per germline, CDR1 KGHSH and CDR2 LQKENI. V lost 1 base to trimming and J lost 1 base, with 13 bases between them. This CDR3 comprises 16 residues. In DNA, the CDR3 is TGTGCCAGCTCACCACTACAGGGTCACCCCCAAGAGACCCAGTACTTC. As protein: CASSPLQGHPQETQYF. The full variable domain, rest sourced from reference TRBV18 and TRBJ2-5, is NAGVMQNPRHLVRRRGQEARLRCSPMKGHSHVYWYRQLPEEGLKFMVYLQKENIIDESGMPKERFSAEFPKEGPSILRIQQVVRGDSAAYFCASSPLQGHPQETQYFGPGTRLLVL.

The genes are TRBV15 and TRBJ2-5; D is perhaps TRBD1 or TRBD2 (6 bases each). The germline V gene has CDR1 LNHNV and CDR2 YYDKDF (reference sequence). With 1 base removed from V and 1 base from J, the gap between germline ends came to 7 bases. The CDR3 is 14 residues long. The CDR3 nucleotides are TGTGCCACCAGCAGAGGGGGGGCCCAAGAGACCCAGTACTTC. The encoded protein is CATSRGGAQETQYF.

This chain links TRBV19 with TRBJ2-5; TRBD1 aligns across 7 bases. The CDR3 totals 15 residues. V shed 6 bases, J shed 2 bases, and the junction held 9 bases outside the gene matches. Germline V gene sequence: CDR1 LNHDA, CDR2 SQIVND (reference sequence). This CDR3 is CASRRGHSRQETQYF. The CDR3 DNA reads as TGTGCCAGTAGGAGGGGGCACAGCAGACAAGAGACCCAGTACTTC.

CDR3 DNA: TGCAGTGCTACATCAATAGATACGCAGTATTTT. The encoded protein is CSATSIDTQYF. The V gene is TRBV20-1, the J gene TRBJ2-3; D is ambiguous. Germline assignment: CDR1 DFQATT and CDR2 SNEGSKA (reference sequence). This CDR3 contains 11 residues. Trimming pared 4 bases from V and 5 bases from J, leaving 7 bases between.

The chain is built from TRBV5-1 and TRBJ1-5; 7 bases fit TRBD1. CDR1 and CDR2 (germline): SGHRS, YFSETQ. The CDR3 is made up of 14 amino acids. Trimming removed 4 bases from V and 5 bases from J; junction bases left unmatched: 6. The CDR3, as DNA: TGCGCCAGCAGCCCTTATACAGGGGATCAGCCCCAGCATTTT. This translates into CASSPYTGDQPQHF. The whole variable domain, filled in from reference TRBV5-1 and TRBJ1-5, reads KAGVTQTPRYLIKTRGQQVTLSCSPISGHRSVSWYQQTPGQGLQFLFEYFSETQRNKGNFPGRFSGRQFSNSRSEMNVSTLELGDSALYLCASSPYTGDQPQHFGDGTRLSIL.

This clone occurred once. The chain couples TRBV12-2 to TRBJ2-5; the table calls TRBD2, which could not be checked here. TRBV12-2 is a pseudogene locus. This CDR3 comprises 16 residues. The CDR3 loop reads CASRSRTSGRPQAQYF. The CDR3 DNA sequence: TGTGCAAGTCGCTCCAGGACTAGCGGGAGGCCTCAGGCCCAGTACTTC.